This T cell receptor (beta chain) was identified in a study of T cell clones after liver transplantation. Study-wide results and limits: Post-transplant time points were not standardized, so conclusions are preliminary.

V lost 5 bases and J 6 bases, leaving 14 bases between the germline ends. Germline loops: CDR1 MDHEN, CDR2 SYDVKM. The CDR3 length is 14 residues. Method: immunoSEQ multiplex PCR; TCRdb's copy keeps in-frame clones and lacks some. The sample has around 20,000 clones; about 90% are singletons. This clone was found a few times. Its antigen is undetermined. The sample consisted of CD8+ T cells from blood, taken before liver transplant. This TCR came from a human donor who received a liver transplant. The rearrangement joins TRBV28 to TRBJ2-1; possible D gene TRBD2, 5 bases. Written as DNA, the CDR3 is TGTGCCAGCAGTGGCCTCCGGCGGGTCAATGAGCAGTTCTTC. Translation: CASSGLRRVNEQFF. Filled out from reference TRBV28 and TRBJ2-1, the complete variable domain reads DVKVTQSSRYLVKRTGEKVFLECVQDMDHENMFWYRQDPGLGLRLIYFSYDVKMKEKGDIPEGYSVSREKKERFSLILESASTNQTSMYLCASSGLRRVNEQFFGPGTRLTVL.